This TCR beta chain stems from a study of T cells after yellow fever vaccination. The overall study: In the case of low-cell-number fractions, SMART-Seq v4 Ultra Low Input was used for preparation.

This CDR3 has 15 residues. Germline loops: CDR1 WNHNN, CDR2 SYGVQD (reference sequence). V was trimmed by 9 bases and J by 6 bases, leaving 21 bases between them. MiXCR, applied by TCRdb to the 5' RACE reads, yields one record per CDR3 protein. The top ten clones hold more than 12% of a sample with 620,000 or so distinct CDR3 sequences, roughly an eighth of them seen once. The chain couples TRBV10-1 to TRBJ1-5, with TRBD1 as a possible D gene (6 bases). The TCR originated in a man aged 30-40 years who received the YFV17D yellow fever vaccine. The source material was PBMCs, sampled on the day of the yellow fever booster vaccination. This chain's CDR3 is CAREGSRGGSQPQHF. The CDR3 DNA reads as TGCGCCAGGGAGGGTTCCAGGGGAGGGAGTCAGCCCCAGCATTTT.